The T cell receptor beta chain under discussion was sequenced for a study of T cell responses to AZD1222 COVID-19 vaccine. Trimming took 1 base from V and 0 from J, leaving 9 bases between them. The CDR3 consists of 15 residues. The V gene's germline CDR1 is MGHRA and CDR2 YSYEKL. The table came from immunoSEQ multiplex PCR; TCRdb's copy has only in-frame clones and leaves some out. Seen in this sample are over 130,000 clones; the ten most common clones hold roughly 2%. Study-level points and caveats: The study identified only a handful of AZD1222 recipients as seropositive at baseline.

About this clone: The antigen remains unidentified.

This chain joins TRBV4-1 and TRBJ1-2, with a weak D call TRBD1 (5 bases). The source of this sequence is an adult in good health. The sample comprised peripheral blood. This chain's CDR3 is CASSQVGATNYGYTF. As DNA, the CDR3 is TGCGCCAGCAGCCAAGTAGGGGCTACTAACTATGGCTACACCTTC.